A selection of T cell receptor beta chains follows, all from one sample in a study of shared clonotypes between healthy human individuals. The repertoire was sequenced with immunoSEQ multiplex PCR; TCRdb's copy has only in-frame clones and lacks some. This sample yields around 1.1 million clones, of which around 78% are seen a single time; roughly 0.65% belongs to the top ten. The sequenced material came from memory CD4+ T cells from PBMCs. Receptors were obtained from a man aged 18 to 29 in good health. Some clones in this sample may be carry-over from other donors' samples. CDR3s include the opening cysteine and the closing phenylalanine or tryptophan. The D gene is left open where the match is weak. Part of the rows lack a size; the others show once, few, many or a class for expanded clones.

v_gene	d_gene	j_gene	abundance	CDR3nt	CDR3aa
TRBV6-1	-	TRBJ2-2	-	TGTGCCAGCAGTGCAGGATGGGGCAGGGCAACCACCGGGGAGCTGTTTTTT	CASSAGWGRATTGELFF
TRBV28	-	TRBJ1-5	-	TGTGCCAGCAGCGGTGTCCAGGGATACAATCAGCCCCAGCATTTT	CASSGVQGYNQPQHF
TRBV28	-	TRBJ1-4	-	TGTGCCACCGAGACCGGGGGCGCTCATCGTGAAAAACTGTTTTTT	CATETGGAHREKLFF
TRBV30	-	TRBJ2-3	-	TGTGCCTGGAGCGCCCGTACCTGGGGGGATACGCAGTATTTT	CAWSARTWGDTQYF
TRBV13	-	TRBJ1-2	-	TGTGCCAGCAGCTTATGGGGGTCGGGCTATGGCTACACCTTC	CASSLWGSGYGYTF
TRBV7-9	-	TRBJ1-5	few	TGTGCCAGCAGCCTCAACGGTCAGCCCCAGCATTTT	CASSLNGQPQHF
TRBV9	TRBD1	TRBJ2-3	few	TGTGCCAGCAGCGAGGGGGCTCTAGATACGCAGTATTTT	CASSEGALDTQYF
TRBV19	-	TRBJ1-2	many	TGTGCCAGTAGTATTTCGCCTTGGGGCGGAAACTATGGCTACACCTTC	CASSISPWGGNYGYTF
TRBV6-5	TRBD2	TRBJ2-1	once	TGTGCCAGCAGTCCAACTAGCGGGAGTCTCCATGAGCAGTTCTTC	CASSPTSGSLHEQFF
TRBV29-1	-	TRBJ1-2	-	TGCAGCGTTGGAGGACAGCTTAGCGATGGCTACACCTTC	CSVGGQLSDGYTF
TRBV5-1	-	TRBJ2-1	-	TGCGCCAGCAGCCTGGGGGGGCGGAGCTCCTACAATGAGCAGTTCTTC	CASSLGGRSSYNEQFF
TRBV15	TRBD1	TRBJ1-2	-	TGTGCCACCAGCAGAACATCCGGACAGGGAGGGTATGGCTACACCTTC	CATSRTSGQGGYGYTF
TRBV18	TRBD1	TRBJ1-4	-	TGTGCCAGCTCAGCACAGGGGACAACTAATGAAAAACTGTTTTTT	CASSAQGTTNEKLFF
TRBV5-6	-	TRBJ1-3	-	TGTGCCAGCAAATCTGGGCTAGGAAACACCATATATTTT	CASKSGLGNTIYF
TRBV5-1	TRBD1	TRBJ2-1	-	TGCGCCAGCAGCCCGGGACAGGGGGCCGATGAGCAGTTCTTC	CASSPGQGADEQFF
TRBV4-1	TRBD2	TRBJ2-1	many	TGCGCCAGCAGCCGCGGGGGGGCGGGCAATGAGCAGTTCTTC	CASSRGGAGNEQFF
TRBV6-4	-	TRBJ1-1	-	TGTGCCAGCCTTAGTACACCTTTGCTGAACACTGAAGCTTTCTTT	CASLSTPLLNTEAFF
TRBV5-1	TRBD2	TRBJ2-5	-	TGCGCCAGCAGCTTCCTAGCGGGAGAAGAGACCCAGTACTTC	CASSFLAGEETQYF
TRBV2	TRBD1	TRBJ2-5	-	TGTGCCAGCAGGAGACAGGGGGCACCTCGGGAGACCCAGTACTTC	CASRRQGAPRETQYF
TRBV6-5	-	TRBJ1-1	-	TGTGCCACGCATGAAGCTTTCTTT	CATHEAFF
TRBV7-9	-	TRBJ2-1	-	TGTGCCAGCAGCTTAGCGGGATCTTACAATGAGCAGTTCTTC	CASSLAGSYNEQFF
TRBV27	-	TRBJ2-7	-	TGTGCCACGGGGCGGGCCGGCTATTCGAGCTACGAGCAGTACTTC	CATGRAGYSSYEQYF
TRBV5-4	-	TRBJ1-2	-	TGTGCCAGCAGCCACAACGCGGGTGGCTATGGCTACACCTTC	CASSHNAGGYGYTF
TRBV29-1	-	TRBJ2-5	-	TGCAGCGTTGAGGCCGGGGAAGAGACCCAGTACTTC	CSVEAGEETQYF
TRBV6-1	-	TRBJ1-5	-	TGTGCCAGCAGGCCCGGGACGGCTGGCAATCAGCCCCAGCATTTT	CASRPGTAGNQPQHF
TRBV2	-	TRBJ1-1	few	TGTGCCAGCAGTGACGGCCCGGGGCGCGACACTGAAGCTTTCTTT	CASSDGPGRDTEAFF
TRBV6-5	TRBD1	TRBJ1-1	-	TGTGCCAGCAGTTACGGGGACAGGGGGCGCGGGGCGGAAGCTTTCTTT	CASSYGDRGRGAEAFF
TRBV25-1	-	TRBJ2-5	many	TGTGCCAGCAGTCGGGGAATGGAGACCCAGTACTTC	CASSRGMETQYF
TRBV2	TRBD1	TRBJ1-1	-	TGTGCCAGCAGTGACGACAGGGGGAAGGCTGAAGCTTTCTTT	CASSDDRGKAEAFF
TRBV14	-	TRBJ1-3	-	TGTGCCAGCAGCCCCGCGACAGGTATACCCTCTGGAAACACCATATATTTT	CASSPATGIPSGNTIYF
TRBV11-3	TRBD2	TRBJ2-1	few	TGTGCCAGCAGCTTAGGGAGGAGCGGGAGAGCATTAGTAGAGAATGAGCAGTTCTTC	CASSLGRSGRALVENEQFF
TRBV6-1	-	TRBJ1-2	-	TGTGCCAGCAGCCTGGACAGAGATAACTATGGCTACACCTTC	CASSLDRDNYGYTF
TRBV9	-	TRBJ2-1	once	TGTGCCAGCAGCGTTAGGGTCTACAATGAGCAGTTCTTC	CASSVRVYNEQFF
TRBV6-1	-	TRBJ1-1	few	TGTGCCAGCAGTGAAGCCCGTCGGCAGGAGAACACTGAAGCTTTCTTT	CASSEARRQENTEAFF
TRBV6-1	TRBD2	TRBJ2-3	-	TGTGCCAGCAGTGTTAGCGGGCGACTAGGCATCCATTTT	CASSVSGRLGIHF
TRBV12-5	TRBD2	TRBJ2-1	-	TGTGCTAGTGGCTCTCTCCCCTCCCAGGGACTAGCGGGAGGGCCACGCCTTTACAATGAGCAGTTCTTC	CASGSLPSQGLAGGPRLYNEQFF
TRBV30	-	TRBJ1-6	-	TGTGCCTGGAGTTATGGGGTGACGGATTCACCCCTCCACTTT	CAWSYGVTDSPLHF
TRBV28	-	TRBJ1-2	-	TGTGCCAGCAGTTTATCCGCTAACTATGGCTACACCTTC	CASSLSANYGYTF
TRBV2	-	TRBJ1-1	-	TGTGCCAGCAGCGTAACCGGGACGGCAAACACTGAAGCTTTCTTT	CASSVTGTANTEAFF
TRBV7-2	-	TRBJ2-3	-	TGTGCCAGCAGTGCGGAGCCAGGAGATACGCAGTATTTT	CASSAEPGDTQYF
TRBV5-8	-	TRBJ2-7	once	TGTGCCAGCAGCCGCGGACGGAGCTCCTACGAGCAGTACTTC	CASSRGRSSYEQYF
TRBV2	-	TRBJ2-5	many	TGTGCCAGCCAAGGAGTAGGTGAGACCCAGTACTTC	CASQGVGETQYF
TRBV5-6	-	TRBJ2-5	-	TGTGCCAGCAGCTACAAAGAGACCCAGTACTTC	CASSYKETQYF
TRBV5-4	-	TRBJ2-7	once	TGTGCCAGCAGCTTGGGGACAGCGAGCTCCTACGAGCAGTACTTC	CASSLGTASSYEQYF
TRBV10-3	-	TRBJ1-2	-	TGTGCCATCAGTGGTCGTTGGGGGGTGGATGGCTACACCTTC	CAISGRWGVDGYTF
TRBV29-1	-	TRBJ2-3	-	TGCAGCGTCGCTCCCCTACGGCTGGGTAGTACGCAGTATTTT	CSVAPLRLGSTQYF
TRBV29-1	-	TRBJ1-4	few	TGCAGCGTTGAAGACGGACTCATCACCGGGAAACTGTTTTTT	CSVEDGLITGKLFF
TRBV7-9	TRBD2	TRBJ2-2	-	TGTGCCAGCAGCAAACTAGCGGGACCCGGGGAGCTGTTTTTT	CASSKLAGPGELFF
TRBV5-4	-	TRBJ2-1	-	TGTGCCAGCAGCTCTCGGATGGACTTTTACGGTGAGCAGTTCTTC	CASSSRMDFYGEQFF
TRBV7-9	TRBD1	TRBJ1-1	-	TGTGCCAGCATCCAAGGGGGCTTGAACACTGAAGCTTTCTTT	CASIQGGLNTEAFF
TRBV7-2	-	TRBJ2-1	-	TGTGCCAGCAGCTCCGCGGGACGGTCCTACAATGAGCAGTTCTTC	CASSSAGRSYNEQFF
TRBV6-1	TRBD1	TRBJ1-6	-	TGTGCCACACACTGGACAGGGCTTAGTTCACCCCTCCACTTT	CATHWTGLSSPLHF
TRBV7-2	TRBD1	TRBJ1-2	-	TGTGCCAGCAGCCTCTTCAGGGGGAGAGGCTACACCTTC	CASSLFRGRGYTF
TRBV2	-	TRBJ2-7	-	TGTGCCAGCAGACTAGCTAACGAGCAGTACTTC	CASRLANEQYF
TRBV7-3	-	TRBJ2-2	-	TGTGCCAGCAGCGGCGGGCCGGGCAGAAACACCGGGGAGCTGTTTTTT	CASSGGPGRNTGELFF